Reported below is one TCR beta chain. Its antigen is not identified. Authors of the study amplified TCR beta CDR3 regions from RNA transcripts. The HTBI primer set drove a first-round RT-PCR of the TCR CDR3. TCRdb analysed the multiplex PCR reads with MiXCR anew, one entry per CDR3 protein. The data show around 620,000 distinct CDR3 sequences, 35% to 55% seen once. The CDR3 extends over 14 amino acids. Per germline, CDR1 ENHRY and CDR2 SYGVKD. The trim removed 7 bases at V and 5 bases at J, leaving 8 bases unmatched. The source of the sample is a study of T cells in Graves' hyperthyroidism and ophthalmopathy. Study results and limitations: The blood repertoire included most of the expanded thyroid clonotypes above 0.001. Ophthalmopathy was model-predicted a median around seven months pre-onset.

Diagnosis relied on clinical symptoms, serum thyroxine and TRAb, thyroid ultrasound and orbital computed tomography. The specimen was peripheral blood or thyroid tissue (not recorded which). This TCR came from an adult woman with Graves' disease, either hyperthyroidism or ophthalmopathy (not recorded which). This sequence joins TRBV10-3 and TRBJ2-7; 10 bases map to TRBD1. The CDR3 DNA reads as TGTGCCATCAAGCCGGACAGGGGGACGGACGAGCAGTACTTC. Translation: CAIKPDRGTDEQYF.